Listed here is a single T cell receptor (beta chain). It was with 60 Vbeta and 13 Jbeta primers that the PCR ran. The method was immunoSEQ multiplex PCR; TCRdb's version includes in-frame clones alone and lacks a portion of them. The repertoire has approximately 150,000 clones, around 79% of them found once; the top ten carry roughly 5.8%. The sample is drawn from a study of cytomegalovirus exposure and HLA in healthy donors. This TCR was recovered from a man aged 35 to 55 in good health and CMV-seropositive. Material: PBMCs.

The CDR3 spells CASTTGGAGKGSYEQYF. As DNA, the CDR3 is TGTGCCAGCACCACGGGGGGGGCAGGGAAGGGCTCCTACGAGCAGTACTTC. V and J are TRBV28 and TRBJ2-7; 8 bases agree with TRBD2. This CDR3 spans 17 amino acids. The germline V gene encodes CDR1 MDHEN and CDR2 SYDVKM. The V and J ends lost 7 bases and 0 bases, in that order; junction bases with no gene match: 14.